Listed below are T cell receptor beta chains from one sample, sequenced in a study of T-cell memory formation after mild COVID-19. TCRdb re-analysed the 5' RACE reads in MiXCR, keeping a single row per CDR3 protein. Of 200,000 or so distinct CDR3 sequences detected, approximately 10% appear once; the ten largest clones hold around 3.3%. Sequencing input: PBMCs or a T cell subset sorted from them (not recorded which). The receptors originated from a man aged 18 to 35 who had mild COVID-19 (a few samples of this study predate the infection). Cell type and time point are not known. Each CDR3 is given with its conserved first and last residue. The order of the fields is J gene, clone size, V gene, D gene, CDR3 protein, CDR3 DNA. A D gene is named only where the DNA matches it firmly. Size values are once, few and many counts, or a class for expanded clones, and some rows have none.

j_gene: TRBJ2-3
abundance: -
v_gene: TRBV7-2
d_gene: -
CDR3aa: CASSRARLGTDTQYF
CDR3nt: TGTGCCAGCAGCCGAGCACGGCTAGGCACAGATACGCAGTATTTT

j_gene: TRBJ2-3
abundance: -
v_gene: TRBV7-3
d_gene: -
CDR3aa: CASSPPLAPDTQYF
CDR3nt: TGTGCCAGCAGCCCCCCCCTAGCCCCAGATACGCAGTATTTT

j_gene: TRBJ2-1
abundance: many
v_gene: TRBV6-5
d_gene: TRBD1
CDR3aa: CASSYSRGQLSF
CDR3nt: TGTGCCAGCAGTTACTCTAGGGGACAGCTTAGCTTC

j_gene: TRBJ2-7
abundance: -
v_gene: TRBV2
d_gene: TRBD1
CDR3aa: CASSEVGQGAGEQYF
CDR3nt: TGTGCCAGCAGTGAGGTGGGTCAGGGGGCTGGCGAGCAGTACTTC

j_gene: TRBJ1-1
abundance: many
v_gene: TRBV18
d_gene: -
CDR3aa: CASSRRGAANTEAFF
CDR3nt: TGTGCCAGCTCTCGAAGGGGGGCAGCGAACACTGAAGCTTTCTTT

j_gene: TRBJ2-1
abundance: few
v_gene: TRBV3-1
d_gene: -
CDR3aa: CASSLRRVSDDEQFF
CDR3nt: TGTGCCAGCAGCTTGCGGCGGGTTAGTGATGATGAGCAGTTCTTC

j_gene: TRBJ2-7
abundance: -
v_gene: TRBV6-2/TRBV6-3
d_gene: -
CDR3aa: CASGTTDLSSYEQYF
CDR3nt: TGTGCCAGCGGGACGACAGACCTTAGCTCCTACGAGCAGTACTTC

j_gene: TRBJ2-5
abundance: many
v_gene: TRBV6-5
d_gene: TRBD2
CDR3aa: CASKGLAGGGTQYF
CDR3nt: TGTGCCAGCAAAGGACTAGCGGGGGGTGGGACCCAGTACTTC

j_gene: TRBJ1-6
abundance: few
v_gene: TRBV7-2
d_gene: TRBD1
CDR3aa: CASSLVQGDSPLHF
CDR3nt: TGTGCCAGCAGCTTAGTACAGGGGGATTCACCCCTCCACTTT

j_gene: TRBJ2-5
abundance: few
v_gene: TRBV12-3/TRBV12-4
d_gene: TRBD2
CDR3aa: CASSSRAGLAGGPGIQETQYF
CDR3nt: TGTGCCAGCAGTTCGAGAGCGGGACTAGCGGGGGGGCCCGGGATCCAAGAGACCCAGTACTTC

j_gene: TRBJ1-5
abundance: medium-sized
v_gene: TRBV7-2
d_gene: -
CDR3aa: CASSLVGGGNQPQHF
CDR3nt: TGTGCCAGCAGCTTAGTCGGCGGGGGCAATCAGCCCCAGCATTTT

j_gene: TRBJ2-1
abundance: many
v_gene: TRBV4-2
d_gene: TRBD1
CDR3aa: CASRPGQAYNEQFF
CDR3nt: TGTGCCAGCAGGCCGGGACAGGCATACAATGAGCAGTTCTTC

j_gene: TRBJ1-6
abundance: -
v_gene: TRBV7-2
d_gene: -
CDR3aa: CASSFGGHNSPLHF
CDR3nt: TGTGCCAGCAGCTTCGGCGGACATAATTCACCCCTCCACTTT

j_gene: TRBJ2-5
abundance: -
v_gene: TRBV5-1
d_gene: -
CDR3aa: CASSRALGQETQYF
CDR3nt: TGCGCCAGCAGCAGGGCTCTGGGGCAAGAGACCCAGTACTTC

j_gene: TRBJ2-3
abundance: many
v_gene: TRBV7-6
d_gene: TRBD2
CDR3aa: CASSSRGGHGDTQYF
CDR3nt: TGTGCCAGCAGTTCCCGGGGGGGGCACGGAGATACGCAGTATTTT

j_gene: TRBJ2-3
abundance: few
v_gene: TRBV2
d_gene: -
CDR3aa: CASSADGDTQYF
CDR3nt: TGTGCCAGCAGTGCAGACGGAGATACGCAGTATTTT

j_gene: TRBJ1-5
abundance: many
v_gene: TRBV20-1
d_gene: -
CDR3aa: CSASPQGSGSGQPQHF
CDR3nt: TGCAGTGCTAGCCCCCAGGGCTCGGGAAGCGGTCAGCCCCAGCATTTT

j_gene: TRBJ2-1
abundance: -
v_gene: TRBV27
d_gene: -
CDR3aa: CASSWKGGNEQFF
CDR3nt: TGTGCCAGCAGTTGGAAGGGGGGCAATGAGCAGTTCTTC

j_gene: TRBJ1-2
abundance: -
v_gene: TRBV20-1
d_gene: -
CDR3aa: CSARDDRRNYGYTF
CDR3nt: TGCAGTGCTCGAGACGACAGGAGAAACTATGGCTACACCTTC

j_gene: TRBJ1-2
abundance: few
v_gene: TRBV2
d_gene: TRBD1
CDR3aa: CASGRTGGGWYGYTF
CDR3nt: TGTGCCAGCGGACGGACAGGGGGCGGTTGGTATGGCTACACCTTC

j_gene: TRBJ1-2
abundance: many
v_gene: TRBV12-3/TRBV12-4
d_gene: -
CDR3aa: CASSLVRSNYGYTF
CDR3nt: TGTGCCAGCAGTTTGGTGAGGTCTAACTATGGCTACACCTTC

j_gene: TRBJ2-1
abundance: many
v_gene: TRBV24-1
d_gene: -
CDR3aa: CATSDLDPLEQFF
CDR3nt: TGTGCCACCAGTGACCTAGACCCACTTGAGCAGTTCTTC

j_gene: TRBJ1-1
abundance: few
v_gene: TRBV4-2
d_gene: -
CDR3aa: CASSQDGAGLAEAFF
CDR3nt: TGTGCCAGCAGCCAAGACGGGGCAGGGTTGGCTGAAGCTTTCTTT

j_gene: TRBJ1-2
abundance: -
v_gene: TRBV2
d_gene: TRBD1
CDR3aa: CASSPGTGNDGYTF
CDR3nt: TGTGCCAGCAGTCCCGGGACAGGGAATGACGGCTACACCTTC

j_gene: TRBJ1-2
abundance: -
v_gene: TRBV2
d_gene: -
CDR3aa: CASSEYKEANYGYTF
CDR3nt: TGTGCCAGCAGTGAATACAAAGAAGCTAACTATGGCTACACCTTC

j_gene: TRBJ2-2
abundance: few
v_gene: TRBV6-6
d_gene: -
CDR3aa: CASSPASGWTGELFF
CDR3nt: TGTGCCAGCAGTCCAGCATCGGGGTGGACCGGGGAGCTGTTTTTT

j_gene: TRBJ1-5
abundance: -
v_gene: TRBV29-1
d_gene: -
CDR3aa: CSVRGQLNQPQHF
CDR3nt: TGCAGCGTTCGCGGACAGCTCAATCAGCCCCAGCATTTT

j_gene: TRBJ1-6
abundance: few
v_gene: TRBV20-1
d_gene: -
CDR3aa: CSAKAGVDSPLHF
CDR3nt: TGCAGTGCTAAGGCAGGGGTAGACTCACCCCTCCACTTT

j_gene: TRBJ2-5
abundance: few
v_gene: TRBV7-8
d_gene: -
CDR3aa: CASSLDLLARGEGTQYF
CDR3nt: TGTGCCAGCAGCTTAGATCTACTAGCCCGCGGCGAAGGGACCCAGTACTTC

j_gene: TRBJ1-1
abundance: -
v_gene: TRBV12-3/TRBV12-4
d_gene: -
CDR3aa: CASSYSGSRGTEAFF
CDR3nt: TGTGCCAGCAGTTACTCAGGCTCCCGGGGCACTGAAGCTTTCTTT

j_gene: TRBJ2-2
abundance: -
v_gene: TRBV7-2
d_gene: -
CDR3aa: CASSLNSVGTGELFF
CDR3nt: TGTGCCAGCAGCCTTAATTCGGTCGGCACCGGGGAGCTGTTTTTT

j_gene: TRBJ2-1
abundance: many
v_gene: TRBV6-5
d_gene: -
CDR3aa: CASSPRWGSYNEQFF
CDR3nt: TGTGCCAGCAGTCCCCGCTGGGGCTCCTACAATGAGCAGTTCTTC

j_gene: TRBJ2-1
abundance: -
v_gene: TRBV7-2
d_gene: TRBD1
CDR3aa: CASSLAVTGASEQFF
CDR3nt: TGTGCCAGCAGCTTAGCGGTGACAGGGGCTTCCGAGCAGTTCTTC

j_gene: TRBJ2-2
abundance: few
v_gene: TRBV10-3
d_gene: -
CDR3aa: CAISGTNTGELFF
CDR3nt: TGTGCCATCTCCGGTACAAACACCGGGGAGCTGTTTTTT

j_gene: TRBJ2-5
abundance: few
v_gene: TRBV7-2
d_gene: TRBD1
CDR3aa: CASSVDRGRLNLGTQYF
CDR3nt: TGTGCCAGCAGCGTAGACAGGGGGCGATTAAACCTCGGGACCCAGTACTTC

j_gene: TRBJ2-1
abundance: few
v_gene: TRBV20-1
d_gene: -
CDR3aa: CSARAPGRSGPPFF
CDR3nt: TGCAGTGCTAGAGCCCCAGGTCGTAGCGGCCCTCCGTTCTTC

j_gene: TRBJ1-6
abundance: few
v_gene: TRBV7-2
d_gene: -
CDR3aa: CASSPKPGQRGSYNSPLHF
CDR3nt: TGTGCCAGCAGCCCAAAACCGGGACAAAGAGGCTCCTATAATTCACCCCTCCACTTT

j_gene: TRBJ1-2
abundance: -
v_gene: TRBV12-3/TRBV12-4
d_gene: TRBD1
CDR3aa: CASSPQTTGVGYTF
CDR3nt: TGTGCCAGCAGTCCCCAGACCACAGGGGTCGGCTACACCTTC

j_gene: TRBJ1-2
abundance: few
v_gene: TRBV9
d_gene: -
CDR3aa: CASSVDSANYGYTF
CDR3nt: TGTGCCAGCAGCGTGGACAGTGCGAACTATGGCTACACCTTC

j_gene: TRBJ2-5
abundance: -
v_gene: TRBV28
d_gene: TRBD1
CDR3aa: CASSLGAGGQETQYF
CDR3nt: TGTGCCAGCAGTTTAGGGGCAGGGGGTCAAGAGACCCAGTACTTC

j_gene: TRBJ2-7
abundance: -
v_gene: TRBV7-2
d_gene: -
CDR3aa: CASSLALGQTYEQYF
CDR3nt: TGTGCCAGCAGCTTAGCTCTGGGCCAAACCTACGAGCAGTACTTC

j_gene: TRBJ1-1
abundance: many
v_gene: TRBV7-9
d_gene: -
CDR3aa: CASSPFTRGNTEAFF
CDR3nt: TGTGCCAGCAGCCCTTTCACTAGGGGGAACACTGAAGCTTTCTTT

j_gene: TRBJ2-5
abundance: -
v_gene: TRBV7-9
d_gene: TRBD2
CDR3aa: CASSKLAGAETQYF
CDR3nt: TGTGCCAGCAGCAAACTAGCGGGGGCAGAGACCCAGTACTTC

j_gene: TRBJ2-3
abundance: many
v_gene: TRBV5-1
d_gene: TRBD2
CDR3aa: CASSRTSGGAGTDTQYF
CDR3nt: TGCGCCAGCAGCCGGACTAGCGGGGGGGCAGGCACAGATACGCAGTATTTT